One sample yielded the 6 T cell receptor beta chains listed below, sequenced in a study of CD8 T cells in ankylosing spondylitis (dated by TCRdb to about 2017). Libraries were made using 5' RACE. Sequenced on an Illumina HiSeq 2500. TCRdb reran the public reads through fastp at Q25 and MiXCR, keeping productive beta chains. A single entry per CDR3 protein holds the most common genes and DNA from its merged rows. Recorded for this sample are roughly 170,000 distinct CDR3 sequences; roughly 10% of them occurred a single time. The ten most abundant clones make up approximately 16% of the sample. The sequenced sample consisted of blood, either unsorted or a sorted T cell fraction (not recorded which). The receptors derive from a female donor with ankylosing spondylitis or in good health (not recorded which).

This clonotype was recorded a few times. The gene calls are TRBV20-1 and TRBJ2-1; no definite D call. V lost 2 bases to trimming and J lost 2 bases, with 13 bases between them. The CDR3 is made up of 15 amino acids. Germline V gene sequence: CDR1 DFQATT, CDR2 SNEGSKA (reference sequence). The CDR3 reads CSARSEAVAYNEQFF. The CDR3 DNA reads TGCAGTGCTAGATCTGAGGCTGTGGCCTACAATGAGCAGTTCTTC.

V usage is TRBV5-4 and J usage is TRBJ1-1, with D maybe TRBD1 (5 bases). The CDR3 covers 15 residues. The germline CDR1 and CDR2 sequences are SGHNT and YYREEE (reference sequence). The V end was cut by 2 bases, the J end by 8 bases, with 19 bases between. CDR3 coding DNA: TGTGCCAGCAGCTTCAGAATGGGGACGGTAATAGAAGCTTTCTTT. This sequence encodes CASSFRMGTVIEAFF.

V is TRBV7-9 and J is TRBJ2-3; D is ambiguous. There are 18 residues in the CDR3. Germline loops: CDR1 SEHNR, CDR2 FQNEAQ (reference sequence). The germline V and J ends were trimmed by 1 base and 2 bases, with 19 bases remaining between them. The CDR3 nucleotides are TGTGCCAGCAGCTTAGACTGGTCTTATTTGGGAAACACAGATACGCAGTATTTT. This sequence encodes CASSLDWSYLGNTDTQYF.

At least ten counts were recorded for this clonotype. The V gene is TRBV9, the J gene TRBJ2-7, with D unresolved. The V end lost 3 bases, the J end lost 5 bases, and 15 bases lay between the germline ends. From germline, CDR1 is SGDLS and CDR2 YYNGEE. CDR3 length equals 14 residues. The CDR3 DNA follows: TGTGCCAGCAGCGCGAGCGCTCTTATGGACGAGCAGTACTTC. Protein product: CASSASALMDEQYF.

The table lists this clonotype with many counts. The chain is built from TRBV6-5 and TRBJ2-1; weak D call: TRBD2 (5 bases). This CDR3 is 14 amino acids long. Germline CDR1 is MNHEY and CDR2 is SVGAGI. V gave up 1 base and J gave up 6 bases, with 10 bases separating them. As DNA, the CDR3 is TGTGCCAGCAGTTACTGGGGTCGGGGCAATGAGCAGTTCTTC. Translating gives CASSYWGRGNEQFF.

The genes are TRBV6-2 or TRBV6-3 and TRBJ2-5, with TRBD2 identical over 9 bases. Germline trimming cut 7 bases from V and 5 bases from J; bases unmatched to any gene: 8. The germline V gene has CDR1 MNHEY and CDR2 SVGEGT. The CDR3 has 14 amino acids. The CDR3 DNA reads TGTGCCAGCAAGCCCCAGCGGGAGGTGGAGACCCAGTACTTC. It encodes CASKPQREVETQYF.